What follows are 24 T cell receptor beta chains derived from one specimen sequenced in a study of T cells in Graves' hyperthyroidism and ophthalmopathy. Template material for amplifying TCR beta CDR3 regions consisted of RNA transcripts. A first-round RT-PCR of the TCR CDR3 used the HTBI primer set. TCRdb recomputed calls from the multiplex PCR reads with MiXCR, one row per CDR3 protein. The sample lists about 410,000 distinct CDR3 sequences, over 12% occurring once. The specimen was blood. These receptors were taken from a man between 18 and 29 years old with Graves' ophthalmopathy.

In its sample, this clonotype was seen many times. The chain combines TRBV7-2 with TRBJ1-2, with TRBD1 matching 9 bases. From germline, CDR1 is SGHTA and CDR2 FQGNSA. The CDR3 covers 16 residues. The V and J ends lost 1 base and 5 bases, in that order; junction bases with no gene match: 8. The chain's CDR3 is CASSLGLPGQGYGYTF. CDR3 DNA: TGTGCCAGCAGCTTAGGATTACCGGGACAGGGTTATGGCTACACCTTC. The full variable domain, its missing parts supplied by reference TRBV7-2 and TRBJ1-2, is GAGVSQSPSNKVTEKGKDVELRCDPISGHTALYWYRQSLGQGLEFLIYFQGNSAPDKSGLPSDRFSAERTGGSVSTLTIQRTQQEDSAVYLCASSLGLPGQGYGYTFGSGTRLTVV.

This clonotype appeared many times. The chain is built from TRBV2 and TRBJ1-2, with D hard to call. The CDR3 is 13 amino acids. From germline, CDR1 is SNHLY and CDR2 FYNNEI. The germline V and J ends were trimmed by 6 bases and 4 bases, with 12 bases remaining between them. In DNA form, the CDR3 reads TGTGCCAGCAGGGATTCGGACCTCTATGGCTACACCTTC. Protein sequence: CASRDSDLYGYTF.

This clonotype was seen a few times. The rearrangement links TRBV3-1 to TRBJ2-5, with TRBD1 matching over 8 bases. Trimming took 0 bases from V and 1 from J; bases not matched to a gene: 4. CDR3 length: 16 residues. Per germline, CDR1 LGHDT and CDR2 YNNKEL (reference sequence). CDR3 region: CASSQEGRGPQETQYF. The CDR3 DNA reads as TGTGCCAGCAGCCAAGAGGGCAGGGGGCCCCAAGAGACCCAGTACTTC.

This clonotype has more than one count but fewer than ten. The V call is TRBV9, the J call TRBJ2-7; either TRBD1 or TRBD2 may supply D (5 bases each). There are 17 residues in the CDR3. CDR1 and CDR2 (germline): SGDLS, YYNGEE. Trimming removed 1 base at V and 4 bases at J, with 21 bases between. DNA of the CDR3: TGTGCCAGCAGCGTAAATACCGGGACCCTGAGGCTGTACGAGCAGTACTTC. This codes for CASSVNTGTLRLYEQYF.

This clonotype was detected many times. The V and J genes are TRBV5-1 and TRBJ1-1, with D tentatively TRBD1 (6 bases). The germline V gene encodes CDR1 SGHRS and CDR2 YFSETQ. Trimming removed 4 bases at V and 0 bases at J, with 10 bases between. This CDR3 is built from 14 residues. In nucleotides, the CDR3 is TGCGCCAGCAGCCCGAGGACAGTGAACACTGAAGCTTTCTTT. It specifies CASSPRTVNTEAFF.

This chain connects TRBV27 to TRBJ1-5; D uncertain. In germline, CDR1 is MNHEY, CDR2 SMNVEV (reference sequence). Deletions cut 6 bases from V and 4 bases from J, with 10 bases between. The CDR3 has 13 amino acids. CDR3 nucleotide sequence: TGTGCCAGCAGAGAGGCACGGAATCAGCCCCAGCATTTT. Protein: CASREARNQPQHF.

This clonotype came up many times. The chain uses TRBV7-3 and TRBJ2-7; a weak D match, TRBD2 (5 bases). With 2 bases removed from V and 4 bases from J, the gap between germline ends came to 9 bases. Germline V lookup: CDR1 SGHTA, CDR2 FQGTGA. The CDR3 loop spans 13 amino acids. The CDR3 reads CASSLSEGYEQYF. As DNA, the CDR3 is TGTGCCAGCAGCTTATCCGAGGGATACGAGCAGTACTTC.

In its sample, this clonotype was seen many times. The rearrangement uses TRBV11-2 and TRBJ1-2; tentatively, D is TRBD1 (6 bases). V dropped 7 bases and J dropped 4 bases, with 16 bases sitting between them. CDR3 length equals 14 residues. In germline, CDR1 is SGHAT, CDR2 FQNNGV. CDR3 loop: CASNDRGAVYGYTF. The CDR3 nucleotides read TGTGCCAGCAACGATCGGGGGGCAGTCTATGGCTACACCTTC.

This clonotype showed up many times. The DNA for the CDR3 is TGTGCCAGCAGCTTAAATAGGGCAGTAGTTTATACGCAGTATTTT. Translation gives CASSLNRAVVYTQYF. The gene calls are TRBV7-8 and TRBJ2-3, with D uncertain. The CDR3 runs 15 residues. Germline CDR1 is SGHVS and CDR2 is FQNEAQ. V was cut by 2 bases and J by 7 bases, with 16 bases left in between.

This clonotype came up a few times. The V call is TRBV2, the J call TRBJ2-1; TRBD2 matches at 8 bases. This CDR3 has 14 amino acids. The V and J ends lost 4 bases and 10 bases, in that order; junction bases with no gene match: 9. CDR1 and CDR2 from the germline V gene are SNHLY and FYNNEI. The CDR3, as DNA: TGTGCCAGCAGTGTGGTAGCGGGGCCTGGGGAGCAGTTCTTC. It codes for CASSVVAGPGEQFF. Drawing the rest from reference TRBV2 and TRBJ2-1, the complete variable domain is EPEVTQTPSHQVTQMGQEVILRCVPISNHLYFYWYRQILGQKVEFLVSFYNNEISEKSEIFDDQFSVERPDGSNFTLKIRSTKLEDSAMYFCASSVVAGPGEQFFGPGTRLTVL.

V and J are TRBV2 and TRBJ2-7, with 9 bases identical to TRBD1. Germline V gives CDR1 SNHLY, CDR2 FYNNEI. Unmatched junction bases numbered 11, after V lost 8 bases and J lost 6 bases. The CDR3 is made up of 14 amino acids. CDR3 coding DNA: TGTGCCAGCTCAAACGACAGGGGGAAACTCGAGCAGTACTTC. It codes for CASSNDRGKLEQYF.

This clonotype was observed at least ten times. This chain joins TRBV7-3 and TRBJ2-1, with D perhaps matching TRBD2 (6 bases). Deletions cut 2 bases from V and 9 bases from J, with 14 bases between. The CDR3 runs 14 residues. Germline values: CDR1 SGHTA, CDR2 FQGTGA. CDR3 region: CASSLRGSNGEQFF. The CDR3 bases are TGTGCCAGCAGCTTACGGGGGTCGAACGGTGAGCAGTTCTTC.

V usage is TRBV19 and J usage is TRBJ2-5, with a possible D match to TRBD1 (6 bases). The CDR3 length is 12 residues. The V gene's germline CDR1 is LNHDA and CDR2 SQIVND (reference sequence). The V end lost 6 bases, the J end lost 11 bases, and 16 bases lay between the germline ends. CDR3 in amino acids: CASRQGLSPQYF. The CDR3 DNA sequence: TGTGCCAGTAGGCAGGGGTTGTCCCCTCAGTACTTC.

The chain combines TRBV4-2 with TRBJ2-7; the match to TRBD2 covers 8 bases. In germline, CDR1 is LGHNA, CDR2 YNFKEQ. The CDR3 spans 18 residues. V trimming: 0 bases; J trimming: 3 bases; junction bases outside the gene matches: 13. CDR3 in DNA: TGTGCCAGCAGCCAAGAGGCCGGGGGGGAAGTAGTTCGCTACGAGCAGTACTTC. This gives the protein CASSQEAGGEVVRYEQYF.

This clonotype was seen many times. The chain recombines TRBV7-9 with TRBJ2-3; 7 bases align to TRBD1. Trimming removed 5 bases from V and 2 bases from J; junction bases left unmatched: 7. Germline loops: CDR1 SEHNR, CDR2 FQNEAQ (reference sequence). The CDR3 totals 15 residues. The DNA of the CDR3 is TGTGCCAGCAGCGCCGGACAGGACCTCACAGATACGCAGTATTTT. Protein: CASSAGQDLTDTQYF.

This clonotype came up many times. CDR3: CASSTGQTYEQYF. As DNA, the CDR3 is TGCGCCAGCAGCACGGGACAGACCTACGAGCAGTACTTC. The chain employs TRBV5-1 and TRBJ2-7; 7 bases agree with TRBD1. The CDR3 spans 13 residues. Germline values: CDR1 SGHRS, CDR2 YFSETQ. V dropped 4 bases and J dropped 2; count of bases not matched to a gene: 3. Combining the CDR3 with reference TRBV5-1 and TRBJ2-7 gives the whole variable domain KAGVTQTPRYLIKTRGQQVTLSCSPISGHRSVSWYQQTPGQGLQFLFEYFSETQRNKGNFPGRFSGRQFSNSRSEMNVSTLELGDSALYLCASSTGQTYEQYFGPGTRLTVT.

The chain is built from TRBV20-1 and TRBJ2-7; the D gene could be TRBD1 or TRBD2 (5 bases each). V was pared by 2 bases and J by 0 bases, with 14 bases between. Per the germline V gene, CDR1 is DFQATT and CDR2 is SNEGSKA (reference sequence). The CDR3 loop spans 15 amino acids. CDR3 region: CSARSGTRSSYEQYF. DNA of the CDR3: TGCAGTGCTAGATCCGGGACCCGGAGCTCCTACGAGCAGTACTTC.

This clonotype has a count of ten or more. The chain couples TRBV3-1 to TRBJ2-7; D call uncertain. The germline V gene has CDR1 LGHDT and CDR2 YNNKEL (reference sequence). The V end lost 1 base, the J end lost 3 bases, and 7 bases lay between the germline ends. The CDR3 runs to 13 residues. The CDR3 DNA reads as TGTGCCAGCAGCCAAGTGGCCAACTACGAGCAGTACTTC. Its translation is CASSQVANYEQYF.

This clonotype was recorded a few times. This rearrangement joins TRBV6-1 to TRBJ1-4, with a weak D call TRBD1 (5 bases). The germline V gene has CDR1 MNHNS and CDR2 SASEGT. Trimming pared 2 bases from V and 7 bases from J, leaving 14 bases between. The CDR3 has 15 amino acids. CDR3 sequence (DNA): TGTGCCAGCAGTGAATTGGGGGGTGGGATTGAAAAACTGTTTTTT. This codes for CASSELGGGIEKLFF.

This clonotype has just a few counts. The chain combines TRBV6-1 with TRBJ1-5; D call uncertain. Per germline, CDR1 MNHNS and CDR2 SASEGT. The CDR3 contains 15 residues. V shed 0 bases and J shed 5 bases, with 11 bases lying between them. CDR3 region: CASSEALVPDQPQHF. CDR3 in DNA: TGTGCCAGCAGTGAAGCGCTGGTCCCTGATCAGCCCCAGCATTTT.

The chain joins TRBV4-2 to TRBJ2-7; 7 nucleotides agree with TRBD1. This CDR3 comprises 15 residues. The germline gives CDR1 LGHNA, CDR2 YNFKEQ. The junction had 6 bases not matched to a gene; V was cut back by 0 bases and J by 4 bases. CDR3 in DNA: TGTGCCAGCAGCCAAGATTTAGGGGGCAATTACGAGCAGTACTTC. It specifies CASSQDLGGNYEQYF.

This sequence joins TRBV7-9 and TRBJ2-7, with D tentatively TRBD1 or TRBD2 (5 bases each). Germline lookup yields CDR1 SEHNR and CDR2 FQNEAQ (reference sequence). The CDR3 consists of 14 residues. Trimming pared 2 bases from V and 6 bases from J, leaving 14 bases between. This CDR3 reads CASSLSGRGAEQYF. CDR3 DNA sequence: TGTGCCAGCAGCTTATCTGGGAGAGGGGCCGAGCAGTACTTC. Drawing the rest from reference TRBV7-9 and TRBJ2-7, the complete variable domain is DTGVSQNPRHKITKRGQNVTFRCDPISEHNRLYWYRQTLGQGPEFLTYFQNEAQLEKSRLLSDRFSAERPKGSFSTLEIQRTEQGDSAMYLCASSLSGRGAEQYFGPGTRLTVT.

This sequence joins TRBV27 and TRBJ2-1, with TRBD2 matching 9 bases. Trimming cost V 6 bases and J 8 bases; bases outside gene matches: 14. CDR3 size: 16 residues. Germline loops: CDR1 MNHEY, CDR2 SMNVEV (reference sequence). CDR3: CASRGSPVGGRDEQFF. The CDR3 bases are TGTGCCAGCAGGGGCTCGCCCGTCGGCGGGAGGGATGAGCAGTTCTTC.

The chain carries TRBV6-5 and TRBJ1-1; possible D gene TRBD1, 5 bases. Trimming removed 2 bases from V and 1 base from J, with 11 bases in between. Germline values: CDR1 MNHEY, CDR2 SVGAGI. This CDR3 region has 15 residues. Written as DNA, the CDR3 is TGTGCCAGCAGTTACAGGAGGGGTCGGAACACTGAAGCTTTCTTT. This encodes CASSYRRGRNTEAFF.